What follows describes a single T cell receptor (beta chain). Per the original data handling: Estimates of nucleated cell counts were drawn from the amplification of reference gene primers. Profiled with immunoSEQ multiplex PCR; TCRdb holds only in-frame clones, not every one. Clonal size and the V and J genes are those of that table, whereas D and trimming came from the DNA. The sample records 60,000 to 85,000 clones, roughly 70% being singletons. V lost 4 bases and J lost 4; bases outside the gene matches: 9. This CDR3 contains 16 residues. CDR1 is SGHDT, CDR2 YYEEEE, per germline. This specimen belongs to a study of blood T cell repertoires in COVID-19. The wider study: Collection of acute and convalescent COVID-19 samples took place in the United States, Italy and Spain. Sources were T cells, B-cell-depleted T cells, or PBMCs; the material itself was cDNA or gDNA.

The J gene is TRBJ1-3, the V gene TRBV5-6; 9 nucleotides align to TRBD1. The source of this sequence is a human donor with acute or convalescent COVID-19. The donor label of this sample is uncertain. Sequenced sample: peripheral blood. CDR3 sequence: CASSKRRTGAGNTIYF. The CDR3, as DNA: TGTGCCAGCAGCAAACGACGGACAGGGGCCGGAAACACCATATATTTT.